This entry lists 26 T cell receptor beta chains sequenced from one sample in a study of radiotherapy plus CTLA-4 blockade in lung cancer. The table came from immunoSEQ multiplex PCR; TCRdb's copy has only in-frame clones and leaves some out. The data contain tens of thousands of clones, 85% to 90% of them singletons. The material was peripheral blood, obtained from a patient treated with radiotherapy plus ipilimumab. The receptors originated from a human donor with non-small cell lung cancer that progressed on radiotherapy plus ipilimumab.

The J gene is TRBJ2-3, the V gene TRBV9, with TRBD1 identical over 9 bases. From germline, CDR1 is SGDLS and CDR2 YYNGEE. This CDR3 is built from 16 residues. V lost 4 bases to trimming and J lost 5 bases; unmatched junction nucleotides: 11. CDR3 sequence: CASSPRQGGEGDTQYF. The CDR3 nucleotides are TGTGCCAGCAGCCCAAGACAGGGGGGCGAAGGAGATACGCAGTATTTT.

The chain joins TRBV10-3 to TRBJ2-1; perhaps TRBD1 as D (6 bases). The CDR3 loop spans 13 amino acids. Trimming took 5 bases from V and 6 from J, leaving 11 bases between them. Germline V CDR1 and CDR2: ENHRY, SYGVKD. CDR3 residues: CAISPTGSNEQFF. CDR3 nucleotides: TGTGCCATCAGTCCGACAGGTAGCAATGAGCAGTTCTTC.

V usage is TRBV18 and J usage is TRBJ2-7, with D possibly TRBD2 on 6 matching bases. Trimming shortened V by 8 bases and J by 5 bases, and 13 bases separated the two germline ends. Germline CDR1 is KGHSH and CDR2 is LQKENI. The length of the CDR3 is 12 residues. CDR3 region: CASGQGLHEQYF. The DNA for the CDR3 is TGTGCCAGCGGGCAGGGACTCCACGAGCAGTACTTC.

V and J are TRBV6-5 and TRBJ1-2, with D tentatively TRBD1 (5 bases). This CDR3 has 14 residues. The germline V and J ends were trimmed by 8 bases and 4 bases, with 17 bases remaining between them. In germline, CDR1 is MNHEY, CDR2 SVGAGI. The CDR3 reads CASQSRGGLYGYTF. CDR3 coding DNA: TGTGCCAGCCAATCGAGGGGCGGACTCTATGGCTACACCTTC.

In this sample, this clone turned up a few times. The rearrangement links TRBV5-4 to TRBJ1-1; weak D call: TRBD1 (6 bases). Trimming stripped 7 bases from V and 2 bases from J, with 18 bases between. Germline V gene data show CDR1 as SGHNT and CDR2 as YYREEE (reference sequence). This CDR3 contains 15 residues. The CDR3 protein is CASWGGRGGNTEAFF. CDR3 bases: TGTGCCAGCTGGGGTGGCAGGGGCGGCAACACTGAAGCTTTCTTT. The full variable domain, completed using reference TRBV5-4 and TRBJ1-1, is ETGVTQSPTHLIKTRGQQVTLRCSSQSGHNTVSWYQQALGQGPQFIFQYYREEENGRGNFPPRFSGLQFPNYSSELNVNALELDDSALYLCASWGGRGGNTEAFFGQGTRLTVV.

The chain employs TRBV4-2 and TRBJ1-1, with D possibly matching TRBD1 (5 bases). Germline V gene lookup returns CDR1 LGHNA and CDR2 YNFKEQ. With 7 bases removed from V and 7 bases from J, the gap between germline ends came to 19 bases. The CDR3 spans 14 residues. Here the CDR3 DNA reads TGTGCCAGCACCCCCACCGGGACTCATCTTGAAGCTTTCTTT. This sequence encodes CASTPTGTHLEAFF.

The V and J genes are TRBV5-6 and TRBJ1-3; possible D gene TRBD1, 5 bases. Germline V lookup: CDR1 SGHDT, CDR2 YYEEEE. Trimming cost V 5 bases and J 1 base, with 7 bases left between them. The CDR3 totals 13 residues. The CDR3, as DNA: TGTGCCAGCAGGGGACGATCTGGAAACACCATATATTTT. Its protein product is CASRGRSGNTIYF.

In the case of this clone: In the same sample, other DNA sequences code for this CDR3. The CDR3 nucleotides are TGCGCCAGCAGCTTCCCACTAGCGGAGGCGGATACGCAGTATTTT. Translating it yields CASSFPLAEADTQYF. The rearrangement joins TRBV5-1 to TRBJ2-3; TRBD2 matches 8 bases. The CDR3 consists of 15 residues. CDR1 and CDR2 from the germline V gene are SGHRS and YFSETQ. V lost 2 bases to trimming and J lost 6 bases; unmatched junction nucleotides: 8.

V usage is TRBV28 and J usage is TRBJ1-6; D is uncertain. The V end was cut by 7 bases, the J end by 7 bases, with 11 bases between. The germline gives CDR1 MDHEN, CDR2 SYDVKM. The CDR3 sequence is 13 residues long. Written as DNA, the CDR3 is TGTGCCAGCATCCGGATAGGGAATTCACCCCTCCACTTT. Translating it yields CASIRIGNSPLHF. Full variable domain (remainder filled in from reference TRBV28 and TRBJ1-6): DVKVTQSSRYLVKRTGEKVFLECVQDMDHENMFWYRQDPGLGLRLIYFSYDVKMKEKGDIPEGYSVSREKKERFSLILESASTNQTSMYLCASIRIGNSPLHFGNGTRLTVT.

This rearrangement joins TRBV10-2 to TRBJ2-3, with 11 bases matching TRBD2. This CDR3 is 16 amino acids long. In germline, CDR1 is WSHSY, CDR2 SAAADI. The V gene end was trimmed by 7 bases and the J gene end by 1 base; junction bases not matched to a gene: 7. DNA of the CDR3: TGCGCCAGCAAACTGACTAGCGGGGTTGGCACAGATACGCAGTATTTT. It codes for CASKLTSGVGTDTQYF.

The chain couples TRBV11-2 to TRBJ2-1, with D maybe TRBD2 (6 bases). Germline V gives CDR1 SGHAT, CDR2 FQNNGV. The length of the CDR3 is 13 residues. The V end was cut by 6 bases, the J end by 5 bases, with 11 bases between. The CDR3 spells CASSWGVNNEQFF. The CDR3 DNA sequence: TGTGCCAGCAGTTGGGGGGTAAACAATGAGCAGTTCTTC.

This clone was detected a few times. The chain is built from TRBV10-3 and TRBJ2-1; unclear D gene. This CDR3 region has 13 residues. V was cut by 11 bases and J by 0 bases, with 11 bases left in between. Per germline, CDR1 ENHRY and CDR2 SYGVKD. CDR3 coding DNA: TGTGCCGCCTCCACGGCCTCCTACAATGAGCAGTTCTTC. Encoded protein: CAASTASYNEQFF.

V gene TRBV6-6 combines with J gene TRBJ2-3; 15 bases map to TRBD2. J was trimmed by 7 bases and V by 9 bases; bases with no gene match: 5. CDR3 size: 14 residues. Germline assignment: CDR1 MNHNY and CDR2 SVGAGI (reference sequence). The CDR3 spells CASTGTSGGYTQYF. CDR3 bases: TGTGCCAGTACCGGGACTAGCGGGGGGTATACGCAGTATTTT.

The V call is TRBV5-6, the J call TRBJ2-7; D is perhaps TRBD1 (8 bases). There are 16 residues in the CDR3. Trimming removed 0 bases at V and 2 bases at J, with 15 bases between. The germline gives CDR1 SGHDT, CDR2 YYEEEE. CDR3 in DNA: TGTGCCAGCAGCTTGGGAGCGGGACAGGCCACCTACGAGCAGTACTTC. The encoded protein is CASSLGAGQATYEQYF.

This rearrangement joins TRBV18 to TRBJ2-2; D not certain. Germline-derived CDR1 and CDR2 are KGHSH and LQKENI. V lost 1 base and J lost 4, with 10 bases in between. This CDR3 region has 15 residues. The CDR3 spells CASSPRPEITGELFF. In nucleotides, the CDR3 is TGTGCCAGCTCACCACGGCCAGAGATCACCGGGGAGCTGTTTTTT.

This chain joins TRBV27 and TRBJ2-3; D unresolved. The CDR3 is 16 residues long. The germline CDR1 and CDR2 sequences are MNHEY and SMNVEV (reference sequence). V was shortened by 5 bases and J by 0 bases, with 15 bases between the two germline ends. Here the CDR3 reads CASSPWTGISTDTQYF. CDR3 DNA: TGTGCCAGCAGTCCGTGGACGGGCATTAGCACAGATACGCAGTATTTT.

This clone was observed once. The V and J genes are TRBV6-1 and TRBJ1-2; D not resolved. Germline V gene data show CDR1 as MNHNS and CDR2 as SASEGT. The CDR3 runs to 12 residues. The germline V and J ends were trimmed by 6 bases and 4 bases, with 9 bases remaining between them. CDR3 region: CASRDGRYGYTF. The CDR3 DNA reads as TGTGCCAGCAGGGACGGCCGCTATGGCTACACCTTC.

The chain combines TRBV4-3 with TRBJ2-1; D unresolved. In germline, CDR1 is LGHNA, CDR2 YSLEER. CDR3 length: 15 residues. Deletions cut 0 bases from V and 4 bases from J, with 10 bases between. CDR3 nucleotide sequence: TGCGCCAGCAGCCAAGAGTTCCAGGTATACAATGAGCAGTTCTTC. Residues: CASSQEFQVYNEQFF.

The gene calls are TRBV28 and TRBJ1-5; the D is unclear. CDR3 length: 14 residues. CDR1 MDHEN and CDR2 SYDVKM come from the germline V gene. Between the trimmed V and J ends, which lost 6 bases and 2 bases, there was a span of 11 bases. The CDR3 sequence: CASSREGGNQPQHF. CDR3 DNA: TGTGCCAGCAGCCGTGAGGGTGGCAATCAGCCCCAGCATTTT.

This sequence joins TRBV5-6 and TRBJ1-2; TRBD1 aligns across 9 bases. The CDR3 is made up of 12 amino acids. Germline-derived CDR1 and CDR2 are SGHDT and YYEEEE. V lost 0 bases and J lost 13; bases outside the gene matches: 4. In DNA form, the CDR3 reads TGTGCCAGCAGCTTGGGACAGGGGGTCCCCACCTTC. Residues: CASSLGQGVPTF.

The CDR3 DNA sequence: TGCGCCAGCAGCCAAAGTAGCAATCAGCCCCAGCATTTT. It encodes CASSQSSNQPQHF. The chain is built from TRBV4-3 and TRBJ1-5; no reliable D call. The V end lost 2 bases, the J end lost 0 bases, and 2 bases lay between the germline ends. The CDR3 runs 13 residues. Germline CDR1 and CDR2: LGHNA and YSLEER.

This clone showed up just once. The chain has TRBV2 and TRBJ2-3, with unresolved D. The germline V gene has CDR1 SNHLY and CDR2 FYNNEI. The CDR3 spans 15 residues. With 4 bases removed from V and 0 bases from J, the gap between germline ends came to 11 bases. This chain's CDR3 is CASSVGGTSTDTQYF. The DNA for the CDR3 is TGTGCCAGCAGTGTAGGCGGTACTAGCACAGATACGCAGTATTTT.

The V gene is TRBV5-4, the J gene TRBJ2-7; the match to TRBD2 covers 7 bases. The V gene's germline CDR1 is SGHNT and CDR2 YYREEE (reference sequence). The CDR3 has 18 residues. Trimming removed 4 bases from V and 0 bases from J; junction bases left unmatched: 16. This CDR3 reads CASSHLGITGGSSYEQYF. In DNA, the CDR3 is TGTGCCAGCAGCCACCTAGGTATTACGGGGGGAAGCTCCTACGAGCAGTACTTC.

This rearrangement joins TRBV27 to TRBJ1-5; TRBD1 might be the D (6 bases). Trimming removed 6 bases at V and 6 bases at J, with 18 bases between. Germline CDR1 MNHEY, CDR2 SMNVEV (reference sequence). The CDR3 extends over 15 amino acids. CDR3 sequence (DNA): TGTGCCAGCAGGGCTCGGGCAGGGGAGGGTCAGCCCCAGCATTTT. Its protein product is CASRARAGEGQPQHF.

The rearrangement links TRBV18 to TRBJ2-1, with D perhaps TRBD2 (6 bases). Germline V CDR1 and CDR2: KGHSH, LQKENI. This CDR3 spans 15 amino acids. The V end was cut by 6 bases, the J end by 6 bases, with 18 bases between. CDR3 bases: TGTGCCAGCTCGGCGGGGCACTCAATGGGCAATGAGCAGTTCTTC. Amino acid sequence: CASSAGHSMGNEQFF.

The count of this clone is one. The chain joins TRBV11-3 to TRBJ1-1, with no clear D. The CDR3 is made up of 14 amino acids. The V end lost 6 bases, the J end lost 0 bases, and 11 bases lay between the germline ends. The germline CDR1 and CDR2 sequences are SGHNT and YENEEA. DNA for the CDR3: TGTGCCAGCAGGCGAACAGACCTGAACACTGAAGCTTTCTTT. Residues: CASRRTDLNTEAFF.